The T cell receptor (beta chain) described here comes from a study of cytomegalovirus exposure and HLA in healthy donors. The CDR3 is 15 residues long. The germline V gene has CDR1 SGHTA and CDR2 FQGNSA. V lost 4 bases, J lost 0 bases, and 3 bases stayed unmatched. Amplification used 60 Vbeta primers and 13 Jbeta primers. Only in-frame clones appear in the TCRdb table, and some are missing; sequencing was by immunoSEQ multiplex PCR. The sample has around 100,000 clones; around three quarters are singletons. General study results and limits: High sensitivity and specificity were reportedly achieved when the classifier diagnosed cytomegalovirus status.

This clone was recorded only once. Its cognate antigen is unknown. V and J are TRBV7-2 and TRBJ1-3; TRBD1 agrees at 7 bases. The specimen was PBMCs. The receptor was isolated from a female donor in good health and CMV-seropositive. CDR3 in amino acids: CASSSRGTSGNTIYF. DNA of the CDR3: TGTGCCAGCAGCTCCAGGGGGACCTCTGGAAACACCATATATTTT.